The 8 T cell receptor beta chains in this list originate from one sample, sequenced in a study of shared clonotypes between healthy human individuals. CD45RO-negative, CCR7-selected cells formed the naive CD8 fraction, which excluded terminally differentiated effector memory CD45RA+ cells. Profiling relied on immunoSEQ multiplex PCR, and the TCRdb table lists in-frame clones only, not all of them. This sample has around 2.1 million clones, with more than 85% found just once. What was sequenced was naive CD8+ T cells from PBMCs. These receptors all come from a man aged 18-30 years in good health. Some clones in this sample may be carry-over from other donors' samples.

This clone was seen only once. The chain carries TRBV7-6 and TRBJ1-4; D call uncertain. Per the germline V gene, CDR1 is SGHVS and CDR2 is FNYEAQ. V shed 1 base and J shed 4 bases, with 10 bases lying between them. The CDR3 is made up of 15 amino acids. Here the CDR3 reads CASSLEEMINEKLFF. In DNA, the CDR3 is TGTGCCAGCAGCTTAGAGGAGATGATTAATGAAAAACTGTTTTTT.

The chain carries TRBV19 and TRBJ1-3; maybe TRBD1 (6 bases). Germline assignment: CDR1 LNHDA and CDR2 SQIVND (reference sequence). This CDR3 comprises 13 residues. The germline V and J ends were trimmed by 10 bases and 0 bases, with 10 bases remaining between them. The CDR3 region has the DNA TGTGCCACATGGGACATCTCTGGAAACACCATATATTTT. Protein sequence: CATWDISGNTIYF. The full variable domain, rest sourced from reference TRBV19 and TRBJ1-3, is DGGITQSPKYLFRKEGQNVTLSCEQNLNHDAMYWYRQDPGQGLRLIYYSQIVNDFQKGDIAEGYSVSREKKESFPLTVTSAQKNPTAFYLCATWDISGNTIYFGEGSWLTVV.

This clone has more than one count but fewer than ten. The chain employs TRBV19 and TRBJ1-5, with 8 bases fitting TRBD1. The CDR3 extends over 15 amino acids. Germline lookup yields CDR1 LNHDA and CDR2 SQIVND (reference sequence). The V gene end was trimmed by 9 bases and the J gene end by 4 bases; junction bases not matched to a gene: 11. The chain's CDR3 is CASSETRQGNQPQHF. For the CDR3, the DNA is TGTGCCAGCTCAGAAACCAGACAGGGGAATCAGCCCCAGCATTTT.

The J gene is TRBJ2-7, the V gene TRBV30; either TRBD1 or TRBD2 may supply D (5 bases each). CDR1 GTSNPN and CDR2 SVGIG come from the germline V gene (reference sequence). Trimming stripped 2 bases from V and 2 bases from J, with 13 bases between. This CDR3 region has 14 residues. The DNA for the CDR3 is TGTGCCTGGAGTCCCGGGGCAGGGACCTACGAGCAGTACTTC. Its protein is CAWSPGAGTYEQYF.

The genes are TRBV5-5 and TRBJ2-7; 12 bases agree with TRBD1. This CDR3 comprises 15 residues. Trimming took 4 bases from V and 4 from J; bases not matched to a gene: 6. Germline CDR1 and CDR2: SGHKS and YYEKEE (reference sequence). The CDR3, as DNA: TGTGCCAGCAGCGATCCGGGACAGGGGGCATACGAGCAGTACTTC. This translates into CASSDPGQGAYEQYF.

This chain joins TRBV18 and TRBJ1-6, with D perhaps TRBD1 (6 bases). The CDR3 loop spans 15 amino acids. Trimming shortened V by 4 bases and J by 9 bases, and 16 bases separated the two germline ends. Germline CDR1 KGHSH, CDR2 LQKENI. The CDR3 DNA sequence: TGTGCCAGCTCACACAGCCGACAGGCTACTTCACCCCTCCACTTT. It yields the protein CASSHSRQATSPLHF.

This clone was counted once. The CDR3 nucleotides read TGTGCCAGCAGCCACAGGGGGGCTCCTCTTGGGGCCAACGTCCTGACTTTC. Translated: CASSHRGAPLGANVLTF. The chain couples TRBV5-4 to TRBJ2-6; 8 bases agree with TRBD1. From germline, CDR1 is SGHNT and CDR2 YYREEE (reference sequence). The CDR3 runs to 17 residues. Losses at the gene ends were 4 bases for V and 3 bases for J; bases not matched to a gene: 9.

CDR3 nucleotides: TGTGCCAGCAGTTCCCGGGACAGGGGGCTCTACGAGCAGTACTTC. Protein: CASSSRDRGLYEQYF. The V gene is TRBV6-1, the J gene TRBJ2-7; 12 bases line up with TRBD1. This CDR3 has 15 amino acids. V was clipped by 5 bases and J by 3 bases; unmatched bases: 5. The V gene's germline CDR1 is MNHNS and CDR2 SASEGT.